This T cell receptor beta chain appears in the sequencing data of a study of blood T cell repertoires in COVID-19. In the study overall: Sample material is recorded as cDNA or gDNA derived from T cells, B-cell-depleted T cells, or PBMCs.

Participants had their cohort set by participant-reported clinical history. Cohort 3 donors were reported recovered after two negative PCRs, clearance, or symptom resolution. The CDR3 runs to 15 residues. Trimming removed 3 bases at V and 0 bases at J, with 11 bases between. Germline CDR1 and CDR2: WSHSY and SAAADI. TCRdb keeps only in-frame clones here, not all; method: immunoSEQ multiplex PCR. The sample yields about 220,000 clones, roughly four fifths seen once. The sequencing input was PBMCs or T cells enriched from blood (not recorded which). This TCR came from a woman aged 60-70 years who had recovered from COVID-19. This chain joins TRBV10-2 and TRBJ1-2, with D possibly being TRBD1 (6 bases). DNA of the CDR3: TGCGCCAGCAGTGATAGGGGGATTGCTAACTATGGCTACACCTTC. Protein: CASSDRGIANYGYTF.